This T cell receptor (beta chain) was profiled in a study of patients and donors after allogeneic stem cell transplantation. TCRdb used MiXCR to reprocess the RT-PCR reads, holding one entry per CDR3 protein. The sample records 85,000 to 90,000 distinct CDR3 sequences, approximately 49% being singletons. This clonotype was counted between two and nine times. V shed 4 bases and J shed 4 bases, with 14 bases lying between them. CDR1 and CDR2 from the germline V gene are SGHTA and FQGNSA. The CDR3 covers 15 residues. The receptor comes from a human donor who was either an allogeneic HSCT recipient or a stem cell or donor lymphocyte infusion donor (not recorded which). It is not recorded whose cells these are; they may come from a transplant donor. The rearrangement uses TRBV7-2 and TRBJ1-5; D remains ambiguous. The sequenced sample was blood, either unsorted or a sorted T cell fraction (not recorded which). CDR3: CASSSALHDNQPQHF. DNA for the CDR3: TGTGCCAGCAGCTCAGCCTTACATGATAATCAGCCCCAGCATTTT.